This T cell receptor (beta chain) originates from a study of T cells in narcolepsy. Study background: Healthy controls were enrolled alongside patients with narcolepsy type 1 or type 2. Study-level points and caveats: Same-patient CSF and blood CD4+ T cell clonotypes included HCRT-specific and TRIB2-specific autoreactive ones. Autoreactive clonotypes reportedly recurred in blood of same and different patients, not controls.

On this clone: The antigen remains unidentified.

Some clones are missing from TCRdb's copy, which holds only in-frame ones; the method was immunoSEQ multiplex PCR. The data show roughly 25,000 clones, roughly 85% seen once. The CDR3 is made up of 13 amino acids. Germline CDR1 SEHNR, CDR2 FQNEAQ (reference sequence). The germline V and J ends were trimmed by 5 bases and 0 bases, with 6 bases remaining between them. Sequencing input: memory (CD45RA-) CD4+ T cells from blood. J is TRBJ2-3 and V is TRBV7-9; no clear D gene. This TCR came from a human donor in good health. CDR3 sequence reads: CASSPTSTDTQYF. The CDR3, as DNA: TGTGCCAGCAGCCCCACTAGCACAGATACGCAGTATTTT.